The 11 T cell receptor beta chains below come from one sample, sequenced in a study of memory CD4+ T cells and cytomegalovirus serostatus (dated by TCRdb to between 2018 and 2021). To prepare the library, the immunoSEQ multiplex PCR assay was applied. TCRdb carries this immuneACCESS record with in-frame sequences only. Its versions omit some clonotypes, under half of them owing to an unresolved V gene in the studies checked, with the rest unexplained. The table for this sample lists tens of thousands of clones; 82% of them were counted only once. Around 0.5% of the sample is taken by the ten largest. Single viable CD3+CD4+CD8-CD45RO+ cells were sorted as memory CD4+ T cells on a FACSAria II. What was sequenced was memory CD4+ T cells from blood. All receptors derive from an adult in good health and CMV-seronegative. Some clones in this sample may be carry-over from other donors' samples.

V and J are TRBV18 and TRBJ1-2, with TRBD1 identical over 8 bases. Trimming removed 4 bases from V and 7 bases from J; junction bases left unmatched: 5. The CDR3 spans 13 residues. CDR1 and CDR2 (germline): KGHSH, LQKENI. The CDR3 coding sequence is TGTGCCAGCTCACTCCAGGGGGCTATTGGCTACACCTTC. It specifies CASSLQGAIGYTF.

This chain links TRBV7-9 with TRBJ1-6, with unresolved D. V was clipped by 1 base and J by 7 bases, with 5 bases between them. Germline CDR1 SEHNR, CDR2 FQNEAQ (reference sequence). This CDR3 has 13 residues. CDR3 sequence reads: CASSLGGNSPLHF. The CDR3 DNA follows: TGTGCCAGCAGCTTAGGTGGGAATTCACCCCTCCACTTT. Looking up the rest from reference TRBV7-9 and TRBJ1-6 gives the full variable domain: DTGVSQNPRHKITKRGQNVTFRCDPISEHNRLYWYRQTLGQGPEFLTYFQNEAQLEKSRLLSDRFSAERPKGSFSTLEIQRTEQGDSAMYLCASSLGGNSPLHFGNGTRLTVT.

This chain links TRBV7-9 with TRBJ2-2; 11 bases align to TRBD1. CDR3 size: 16 residues. From germline, CDR1 is SEHNR and CDR2 FQNEAQ (reference sequence). J gave up 7 bases and V 5 bases, and 9 bases lay outside the gene matches. The CDR3 sequence is CASSQGQGGIGGELFF. DNA of the CDR3: TGTGCCAGCAGCCAGGGACAGGGGGGAATCGGCGGGGAGCTGTTTTTT.

The chain uses TRBV19 and TRBJ1-1, with D possibly TRBD1 on 6 matching bases. This CDR3 comprises 14 residues. Per germline, CDR1 LNHDA and CDR2 SQIVND (reference sequence). The V and J ends lost 7 bases and 0 bases respectively, with 12 bases between them. CDR3 sequence: CASNRESLNTEAFF. CDR3 in DNA: TGTGCCAGTAACAGGGAATCACTGAACACTGAAGCTTTCTTT. The full variable domain, in which reference TRBV19 and TRBJ1-1 provide the parts outside the CDR3, is DGGITQSPKYLFRKEGQNVTLSCEQNLNHDAMYWYRQDPGQGLRLIYYSQIVNDFQKGDIAEGYSVSREKKESFPLTVTSAQKNPTAFYLCASNRESLNTEAFFGQGTRLTVV.

In its sample, this clone was seen a few times. The chain links TRBV28 to TRBJ1-1, with a weak D call TRBD1 (5 bases). CDR3 size: 12 residues. CDR1 is MDHEN and CDR2 is SYDVKM in the germline V gene. The V and J ends lost 5 bases and 5 bases respectively, with 9 bases between them. The CDR3 protein is CASSVRVTEAFF. Here the CDR3 DNA reads TGTGCCAGCAGTGTCAGGGTAACTGAAGCTTTCTTT.

V gene TRBV7-2 combines with J gene TRBJ2-3; 9 bases are a match to TRBD2. CDR1 and CDR2 (germline): SGHTA, FQGNSA. This CDR3 contains 17 residues. V trimming: 4 bases; J trimming: 1 base; junction bases outside the gene matches: 9. CDR3 sequence: CASSSQLTSGGTDTQYF. DNA of the CDR3: TGTGCCAGCAGCTCCCAACTGACTAGCGGCGGCACAGATACGCAGTATTTT.

This sequence joins TRBV30 and TRBJ2-2, with D possibly being TRBD2 (5 bases). Trimming removed 2 bases from V and 6 bases from J, with 13 bases in between. This CDR3 has 14 amino acids. CDR1 is GTSNPN and CDR2 is SVGIG in the germline V gene (reference sequence). Written as DNA, the CDR3 is TGTGCCTGGAGTAATACCCGGGGTTCCGGGGAGCTGTTTTTT. Protein sequence: CAWSNTRGSGELFF.

The rearrangement joins TRBV2 to TRBJ2-6; D is unclear. Trimming took off 4 bases at V and 1 base at J, with 14 bases between the two ends. The CDR3 is made up of 17 amino acids. Germline assignment: CDR1 SNHLY and CDR2 FYNNEI. The CDR3 loop reads CASSVLAEGSGANVLTF. CDR3 DNA: TGTGCCAGCAGTGTGTTGGCCGAAGGATCTGGGGCCAACGTCCTGACTTTC.

On this clone: One junction end disagrees with the germline gene, perhaps due to a read error. This chain links TRBV4-1 with TRBJ2-4; a possible D gene is TRBD1 (6 bases). Germline V gene sequence: CDR1 MGHRA, CDR2 YSYEKL. The CDR3 totals 13 residues. CDR3 residues: CASSQPTGLPSHF. The CDR3 DNA reads TGCGCCAGCAGCCAGCCGACAGGATTACCTTCTCACTTC.

This clone was seen just once. V usage is TRBV27 and J usage is TRBJ1-6; TRBD1 might be the D (5 bases). With 3 bases removed from V and 1 base from J, the gap between germline ends came to 7 bases. The germline CDR1 and CDR2 sequences are MNHEY and SMNVEV (reference sequence). There are 15 residues in the CDR3. CDR3 DNA sequence: TGTGCCAGCAGTTTGGGGGTTTCCTATAATTCACCCCTCCACTTT. This gives the protein CASSLGVSYNSPLHF.

The CDR3 DNA reads as TGCGCCAGCAGCCAAGGTAATTCTGGGGCCAACGTCCTGACTTTC. This translates into CASSQGNSGANVLTF. The chain has TRBV4-1 and TRBJ2-6; no definite D call. The CDR3 spans 15 residues. Deletions cut 1 base from V and 1 base from J, with 5 bases between. Germline assignment: CDR1 MGHRA and CDR2 YSYEKL.